The rows below give T cell receptor beta chains drawn from one sample of a study of spatial heterogeneity in lung cancer. Via MiXCR, TCRdb re-called the 5' RACE reads, giving one row per CDR3 protein. The sample shows under 150,000 distinct CDR3 sequences, 12% of them seen only once. Sequenced here: PBMCs, sampled at follow-up. The receptors come from a male donor with early-stage non-small cell lung cancer. Each CDR3 is given with its conserved first and last residue. D genes are given only for firm matches. Clone size, where shown, is once, few, many, or a class for clones that have expanded.

v_gene	d_gene	j_gene	abundance	CDR3nt	CDR3aa
TRBV7-6	-	TRBJ2-1	-	TGTGCCAGCAGTCCAAGGCGGCAGGGTGTTAATGAGCAGTTCTTC	CASSPRRQGVNEQFF
TRBV24-1	TRBD1	TRBJ2-3	few	TGTGCCACCAGTGCTCACAGGGGGCGCGGGGCAGATACGCAGTATTTT	CATSAHRGRGADTQYF
TRBV29-1	TRBD1	TRBJ1-2	many	TGCAGCGCCGACAGGGTCCTATCTGGCTACACCTTC	CSADRVLSGYTF
TRBV10-2	TRBD1	TRBJ2-1	few	TGCGCCAGCATGGAGGGACAGGGAATCCAATGGCAGTTCTTC	CASMEGQGIQWQFF
TRBV6-5	TRBD1	TRBJ1-3	-	TGTGCCAGCAACCAGGGGGCAGCTGGAAACACCATATATTTT	CASNQGAAGNTIYF
TRBV13	TRBD1	TRBJ2-1	many	TGTGCCAGCAGCTTGAACAGGGGCACCTACAATGAGCAGTTCTTC	CASSLNRGTYNEQFF
TRBV12-3/TRBV12-4	-	TRBJ1-2	few	TGTGCCAGCAGTTCATCAACAGGCAACTATGGCTACACCTTC	CASSSSTGNYGYTF
TRBV20-1	TRBD2	TRBJ2-7	-	TGCAGCCCTAGCGGGGCCTACGAGCAGTACTTC	CSPSGAYEQYF
TRBV9	-	TRBJ1-2	many	TGTGCCAGCAGCCAAACACAGACAGATGGCTACACCTTC	CASSQTQTDGYTF
TRBV11-2	TRBD1	TRBJ2-1	many	TGTGCCAGCACTCGGACAGGATACAATGAGCAGTTCTTC	CASTRTGYNEQFF
TRBV6-1	-	TRBJ1-1	-	TGTGCCAGTGAAGTTGGGCAGGGGAGCACTGAAGCTTTCTTT	CASEVGQGSTEAFF
TRBV10-3	TRBD1	TRBJ1-1	-	TGTGCCATCAGTGATTCAGGGGGGCTTGGTGCTTTCTTT	CAISDSGGLGAFF
TRBV30	-	TRBJ1-2	few	TGTGCCTGGAGGCTAGGAGGGGTACAGGGAACCTATGGCTACACCTTC	CAWRLGGVQGTYGYTF
TRBV25-1	TRBD1	TRBJ2-6	many	TGTGCCAGCAGTGACTGGGACAGGGGTAGGTCTGGGGCCAACGTCCTGACTTTC	CASSDWDRGRSGANVLTF
TRBV12-3/TRBV12-4	-	TRBJ1-6	-	TGTGCCAGCAGCCAGGACGGCGGAGATTCACCCCTCCACTTT	CASSQDGGDSPLHF
TRBV11-3	-	TRBJ2-1	-	TGTGCCAGCAGCCCCTACACCTACAATGAGCAGTTCTTC	CASSPYTYNEQFF
TRBV20-1	-	TRBJ2-6	few	TGCAGTGCTAGCCCGGTTGTAACCTCTGGGGCCAACGTCCTGACTTTC	CSASPVVTSGANVLTF
TRBV6-2/TRBV6-3	-	TRBJ2-3	-	TGTGCCAGCAGTTTCCTTTTCACAGATATGCAGTATTTT	CASSFLFTDMQYF
TRBV12-3/TRBV12-4	TRBD1	TRBJ1-6	-	TGTGCCAGCACTGCGGACAGGATTAATTCACCCCTCCACTTT	CASTADRINSPLHF
TRBV3-1	TRBD1	TRBJ2-7	few	TGTGCCAGCAGCCTGAACAGGGGCAACGAGCAGTACTTC	CASSLNRGNEQYF
TRBV20-1	-	TRBJ1-1	-	TGCAGTGCTTACTGGACGCTGGGGATGTGGGCTTTCTTT	CSAYWTLGMWAFF
TRBV28	-	TRBJ2-2	-	TGTGCCAGCAGTTTACCGCGGGCAACCTCACGGGGGGAGCTGTTTTTT	CASSLPRATSRGELFF
TRBV5-1	TRBD2	TRBJ2-3	-	TGCGCCAGCAGCTTCGGGACTAGCCATGGGAGCACAGATACGCAGTATTTT	CASSFGTSHGSTDTQYF
TRBV23-1	-	TRBJ2-5	-	TGCGCCAGCAGTCTCCCCAATGTACAGCCGCGGGAGACCCAGTACTTC	CASSLPNVQPRETQYF
TRBV28	TRBD1	TRBJ2-3	-	TGTGCCAGCAGTTTAGGTTTTGGTACAGGGGGGCAGTATTTT	CASSLGFGTGGQYF
TRBV20-1	-	TRBJ2-7	-	TGCAGTACTGGACAAGAGGGTCCCTACGAGCAGTACTTC	CSTGQEGPYEQYF
TRBV15	-	TRBJ2-5	few	TGTGCCACCAGCAGAGATCACAGGGAAGAGACCCAGTACTTC	CATSRDHREETQYF
TRBV18	TRBD2	TRBJ2-3	few	TGTGCCAGCTCACCATTTAGCGGGGAAGATACGCAGTATTTT	CASSPFSGEDTQYF
TRBV7-2	-	TRBJ2-7	-	TGTGCCAGCAGCTTAGGGGTAACAGTACCGAACTCCTACGAGCAGTACTTC	CASSLGVTVPNSYEQYF
TRBV3-1	-	TRBJ2-2	few	TGTGCCAGCAGCCAAGGTGGCGGGGAGCTGTTTTTT	CASSQGGGELFF
TRBV5-1	-	TRBJ1-2	-	TGCGCCAGCAGCTTGGAGGGCAGCCCGTCCGGCGGCTACACCTTC	CASSLEGSPSGGYTF
TRBV11-2	-	TRBJ1-1	-	TGTGCCAGCAGCCCTACCCTTTGGGGTCGGAACACTGAAGCTTTCTTT	CASSPTLWGRNTEAFF
TRBV20-1	-	TRBJ2-1	-	TGCAGTGCGAGGGCGGGCTACAATGAGCAGTTCTTC	CSARAGYNEQFF
TRBV14	-	TRBJ1-1	many	TGTGCCAGCAGCTCTGGGGGAGGGGCTGAAGCTTTCTTT	CASSSGGGAEAFF
TRBV5-1	-	TRBJ2-1	-	TGCGCCAGCAGCTTGGAGGCTTCTTACAATGAGCAGTTCTTC	CASSLEASYNEQFF
TRBV4-1	TRBD1	TRBJ2-4	-	TGCGCCAGCAGCCAAGAGGGACAGGGGCGTTCGGCCGTAGCCAAAAACATTCAGTACTTC	CASSQEGQGRSAVAKNIQYF
TRBV28	-	TRBJ2-1	-	TGTGCCAGCAGTTTTAACTTCAATGAGCAGTTCTTC	CASSFNFNEQFF
TRBV5-1	-	TRBJ1-1	many	TGCGCCAGCAGCTACGGACAGTCGGGAGCTTTCTTT	CASSYGQSGAFF
TRBV24-1	TRBD1	TRBJ2-1	-	TGTGCCACTAGAGACAGGGGACACAGCAATGAGCAGTTCTTC	CATRDRGHSNEQFF
TRBV30	-	TRBJ2-7	few	TGTGCCTGGAGTGTAAGAGGCGCCTCCTACGAGCAGTACTTC	CAWSVRGASYEQYF